This TCR beta chain comes out of a study of CD8 T cells in ankylosing spondylitis. Comments on this clonotype: Its antigen is currently unknown.

Germline assignment: CDR1 MNHEY and CDR2 SVGEGT. Trimming took 5 bases from V and 1 from J, leaving 11 bases between them. This CDR3 contains 14 residues. Each TCR beta library was made by quantitative 5'-RACE that incorporated molecular barcodes. TCRdb passed the 5' RACE reads through MiXCR, listing each CDR3 protein once. The sample lists more than 650,000 distinct CDR3 sequences, roughly 12% seen once, with around 0.51% in the top ten. Whole-study results and caveats: For ankylosing spondylitis blood, a TCR beta motif of seven to nine highly homologous variants appeared characteristic. In reactive arthritis synovial fluid and blood, some motif variants had been reported before.

The sequence was obtained from a male donor with ankylosing spondylitis. The chain is built from TRBV6-2 or TRBV6-3 and TRBJ1-1, with D uncertain. Sequenced sample: blood, either unsorted or a sorted T cell fraction (not recorded which). The CDR3 spells CASSQQDTNTEAFF. The DNA of the CDR3 is TGTGCCAGCAGTCAACAAGACACGAACACTGAAGCTTTCTTT.